The 21 T cell receptor beta chains listed next were all sequenced from one sample in a study of identical twins. TCRdb independently ran MiXCR on the 5' RACE reads; one entry per CDR3 protein. This sample has some 600,000 distinct CDR3 sequences, with 7% to 7.5% found just once. In addition, the sample was reused for a study of yellow fever vaccine responses in identical twins.

The sequenced sample was PBMCs. Every receptor here comes from a woman between 18 and 29 years old in good health.

This clonotype is labeled as medium-sized. V and J are TRBV7-9 and TRBJ1-1; D is perhaps TRBD1 (6 bases). This CDR3 region has 13 residues. Trimming took off 6 bases at V and 1 base at J, with 9 bases between the two ends. Germline CDR1 SEHNR, CDR2 FQNEAQ (reference sequence). CDR3 DNA sequence: TGTGCCAGCAGGTCACAGGGGAACACTGAAGCTTTCTTT. Translation gives CASRSQGNTEAFF.

This clonotype was counted between two and nine times. V and J are TRBV7-9 and TRBJ1-1, with D possibly matching TRBD1 (5 bases). Trimming took 7 bases from V and 0 from J, leaving 15 bases between them. CDR1 is SEHNR and CDR2 is FQNEAQ in the germline V gene (reference sequence). This CDR3 has 15 amino acids. CDR3 region: CASTPRGMMNTEAFF. CDR3 DNA: TGTGCCAGCACGCCCCGGGGGATGATGAACACTGAAGCTTTCTTT.

Comments on this clonotype: At one end, the junction sequence differs from germline, possibly due to a read error. J is TRBJ2-2 and V is TRBV20-1; 12 bases are a match to TRBD2. The CDR3 is made up of 16 amino acids. Germline CDR1 DFQATT, CDR2 SNEGSKA (reference sequence). CDR3 in DNA: TGCTGTGCTGACGGAGGACTAGCGGGGAGGACCGGGGAGCTGTTTTTT. Translating gives CCADGGLAGRTGELFF.

This chain joins TRBV7-8 and TRBJ2-5; TRBD2 matches at 9 bases. The CDR3 has 16 residues. Germline V gene data show CDR1 as SGHVS and CDR2 as FQNEAQ. The V gene end was trimmed by 5 bases and the J gene end by 1 base; junction bases not matched to a gene: 8. The CDR3: CASSPPGGGVQETQYF. In nucleotides, the CDR3 is TGTGCCAGCAGCCCTCCTGGCGGGGGGGTCCAAGAGACCCAGTACTTC.

The V and J genes are TRBV20-1 and TRBJ2-1, with TRBD1 as a possible D gene (5 bases). CDR1 is DFQATT, CDR2 SNEGSKA, per germline (reference sequence). V lost 0 bases to trimming and J lost 9 bases, with 9 bases between them. The CDR3 sequence is 12 residues long. In nucleotides, the CDR3 is TGCAGTGCTAGAGATCAGGGCCGTGAGCAGTTCTTC. This gives the protein CSARDQGREQFF.

The chain combines TRBV3-1 with TRBJ2-5, with TRBD2 as a possible D gene (5 bases). Germline assignment: CDR1 LGHDT and CDR2 YNNKEL (reference sequence). The CDR3 extends over 14 amino acids. V was clipped by 0 bases and J by 5 bases, with 10 bases between them. This CDR3 reads CASSQELAGETQYF. The CDR3 bases are TGTGCCAGCAGCCAAGAGCTAGCCGGGGAGACCCAGTACTTC.

This clonotype was seen more than once but under ten times. V usage is TRBV7-8 and J usage is TRBJ2-3; TRBD1 matches 7 bases. Germline CDR1 and CDR2: SGHVS and FQNEAQ. The CDR3 loop spans 16 amino acids. The trim removed 1 base at V and 2 bases at J, leaving 6 bases unmatched. The CDR3 coding sequence is TGTGCCAGCAGCTTAGTCGGGACAGAACTCACAGATACGCAGTATTTT. Protein sequence: CASSLVGTELTDTQYF.

The table lists this clonotype with many counts. This rearrangement joins TRBV5-1 to TRBJ2-1; the D gene is possibly TRBD2 (6 bases). Trimming removed 4 bases from V and 2 bases from J, with 13 bases in between. The CDR3 has 15 residues. The germline V gene has CDR1 SGHRS and CDR2 YFSETQ. The DNA of the CDR3 is TGCGCCAGCAGCCCTGGGGGGTCCGCCTACAATGAGCAGTTCTTC. Protein: CASSPGGSAYNEQFF.

This clonotype was detected ten times or more. This chain links TRBV6-1 with TRBJ1-6; maybe TRBD1 (6 bases). The CDR3 consists of 16 residues. The V end lost 5 bases, the J end lost 1 base, and 12 bases lay between the germline ends. From germline, CDR1 is MNHNS and CDR2 SASEGT. The CDR3 bases are TGTGCCAGCAGTAGGGGGATGGAGTCCTATAATTCACCCCTCCACTTT. Protein: CASSRGMESYNSPLHF.

The chain employs TRBV7-2 and TRBJ2-1; maybe TRBD2 (6 bases). The V and J ends lost 1 base and 12 bases respectively, with 10 bases between them. From germline, CDR1 is SGHTA and CDR2 FQGNSA. This CDR3 has 12 amino acids. The CDR3 region has the DNA TGTGCCAGCAGCTTAGAGCGGGTCGGGCAGTTCTTC. Residues: CASSLERVGQFF.

The chain recombines TRBV7-9 with TRBJ1-1; no clear D. V was shortened by 5 bases and J by 6 bases, with 13 bases between the two germline ends. CDR1 is SEHNR and CDR2 is FQNEAQ in the germline V gene (reference sequence). This CDR3 has 13 residues. CDR3 sequence reads: CASSGSLNSEAFF. CDR3 coding DNA: TGTGCCAGCAGCGGGTCTCTTAACTCTGAAGCTTTCTTT.

V gene TRBV5-1 combines with J gene TRBJ2-7; 7 bases line up with TRBD1. The ends lost 4 bases at V and 3 bases at J; junction bases unmatched: 7. CDR3 length: 14 amino acids. Germline CDR1 and CDR2: SGHRS and YFSETQ. CDR3 sequence: CASSEQGGFYEQYF. The CDR3 coding sequence is TGCGCCAGCAGCGAGCAAGGGGGCTTCTACGAGCAGTACTTC.

This rearrangement joins TRBV27 to TRBJ2-2, with D tentatively TRBD2 (5 bases). The CDR3 runs 15 residues. Germline loops: CDR1 MNHEY, CDR2 SMNVEV (reference sequence). V was shortened by 5 bases and J by 6 bases, with 16 bases between the two germline ends. The CDR3 loop is CASSPLELVAGELFF. The CDR3 DNA reads as TGTGCCAGCAGTCCCCTGGAACTAGTTGCCGGGGAGCTGTTTTTT.

This clonotype was detected ten times or more. The chain recombines TRBV28 with TRBJ1-5, with 9 bases matching TRBD1. J was trimmed by 6 bases and V by 9 bases; bases with no gene match: 12. The CDR3 is 15 residues long. Germline-derived CDR1 and CDR2 are MDHEN and SYDVKM. The CDR3 bases are TGTGCCAGTGGGACAGGGCTCGTCCAATTTCAGCCCCAGCATTTT. Translation: CASGTGLVQFQPQHF.

This clonotype was observed many times. The chain couples TRBV12-3 or TRBV12-4 to TRBJ2-7; D gene unclear. CDR3 length: 15 residues. Trimming removed 4 bases at V and 3 bases at J, with 16 bases between. CDR3: CASSSQRDGYYEQYF. The CDR3 nucleotides are TGTGCCAGCAGTTCCCAGAGAGACGGCTACTACGAGCAGTACTTC.

The V and J genes are TRBV5-1 and TRBJ2-1, with D possibly being TRBD2 (5 bases). Germline values: CDR1 SGHRS, CDR2 YFSETQ. The CDR3 runs to 13 residues. The V end lost 2 bases, the J end lost 6 bases, and 9 bases lay between the germline ends. The CDR3 is CASSLFGVNEQFF. Here the CDR3 DNA reads TGCGCCAGCAGCTTATTCGGGGTCAATGAGCAGTTCTTC.

The chain couples TRBV3-1 to TRBJ1-1, with D hard to call. Germline CDR1 and CDR2: LGHDT and YNNKEL (reference sequence). The length of the CDR3 is 13 residues. The V gene lost 1 base and the J gene lost 6 bases, with 9 bases spanning the gap. DNA of the CDR3: TGTGCCAGCAGCCAAGTCACGGGGTCTGAAGCTTTCTTT. It encodes CASSQVTGSEAFF.

Turning to this clonotype: A read error may account for a junction end that differs from germline. The rearrangement uses TRBV12-3 or TRBV12-4 and TRBJ2-1; 8 bases are shared with TRBD2. This CDR3 comprises 14 residues. The CDR3 bases are TGTGCCAGCAGGACGGGGGGGGCGTACGATGAGAAGTTCTTC. Amino acid sequence: CASRTGGAYDEKFF.

The J gene is TRBJ2-1, the V gene TRBV15; possible D gene TRBD2, 6 bases. Trimming took off 8 bases at V and 3 bases at J, with 17 bases between the two ends. The germline V gene encodes CDR1 LNHNV and CDR2 YYDKDF (reference sequence). This CDR3 region has 15 residues. CDR3: CATGIGTGRYNEQFF. CDR3 DNA sequence: TGTGCCACCGGCATCGGGACTGGACGCTACAATGAGCAGTTCTTC. The entire variable domain, with the rest obtained from reference TRBV15 and TRBJ2-1, is as follows: DAMVIQNPRYQVTQFGKPVTLSCSQTLNHNVMYWYQQKSSQAPKLLFHYYDKDFNNEADTPDNFQSRRPNTSFCFLDIRSPGLGDTAMYLCATGIGTGRYNEQFFGPGTRLTVL.

The J gene is TRBJ1-6, the V gene TRBV10-3; perhaps TRBD1 as D (5 bases). V lost 6 bases to trimming and J lost 5 bases, with 11 bases between them. The CDR3 extends over 14 amino acids. Looked up from germline, CDR1 is ENHRY and CDR2 is SYGVKD. The CDR3 coding sequence is TGTGCCATCAGAGGGACCGCTGATAATTCACCCCTCCACTTT. Its protein is CAIRGTADNSPLHF.

In this sample, this clonotype turned up many times. V gene TRBV9 combines with J gene TRBJ2-1; TRBD2 aligns across 7 bases. Germline CDR1 reads SGDLS; CDR2 reads YYNGEE. The CDR3 is 15 amino acids. The trim removed 0 bases at V and 5 bases at J, leaving 5 bases unmatched. DNA of the CDR3: TGTGCCAGCAGCGTAGAAACGGGACTAAACAATGAGCAGTTCTTC. This translates into CASSVETGLNNEQFF.